Ten or more counts support the clone carrying this TCR beta chain. Its matching antigen is unknown. Molecular barcoded adaptors covering alpha/delta and beta/gamma chains were used on about 390 ng RNA. Each CDR3 protein is one row after TCRdb ran MiXCR on the reads. There are 75,000 to 90,000 distinct CDR3 sequences in the sample; roughly an eighth occur only once, and about 15% lies in the top ten. These data belong to a study of read filtering for tumor transcriptome and immune sequencing. Across the study: Per sample, TCR-region reads ranged about 4.05 to 10.27 million by IR-seq, roughly 80 to 1273 by RNA-seq.

Between the trimmed V and J ends, which lost 6 bases and 8 bases, there was a span of 7 bases. In germline, CDR1 is SGHDT, CDR2 YYEEEE. The CDR3 covers 10 residues. The study's findings and limits: In IR-seq, single-read clonotypes were about 80% of clonotypes but around 3.5% of reads. IR-seq and RNA-seq agreed better without single-read clonotypes.

The clonotype originates from a donor aged 40 or older with multiple myeloma. The chain uses TRBV5-6 and TRBJ2-3; D is possibly TRBD2 (6 bases). Material for sequencing was a population of CD138-negative cells sorted from bone marrow. DNA of the CDR3: TGTGCCAGCAAGGGACTTACGCAGTATTTT. Translating it yields CASKGLTQYF.